These T cell receptor beta chains were read from a single sample in a study of response to subunit inactivated influenza vaccine. TCRdb processed the RT-PCR reads anew with MiXCR; each CDR3 protein has one entry. This repertoire shows hundreds of thousands of distinct CDR3 sequences, over 9% found once; its top ten account for approximately 9.9%. The same data also contributed to another study, on T cells expressing NK-cell markers.

Here the sequenced sample was PBMCs from blood, taken on the day of vaccination. The source of these receptors is a middle-aged man who received an inactivated influenza vaccine. The CDR3 runs from the conserved cysteine through the conserved F or W. The order of the fields is V gene, J gene, D gene, clone size, CDR3 protein, CDR3 DNA. The D gene is left open where the match is weak. Expanded clones are given a class, and other clones once, few, many or no size at all.

>TRBV4-3|TRBJ2-3|TRBD1|many
CASSQDPGTVATDTQYF
TGCGCCAGCAGCCAAGATCCTGGGACAGTCGCCACAGATACGCAGTATTTT
>TRBV14|TRBJ2-3|TRBD1|.
CASSRTDDRVSLSTDTQYF
TGTGCCAGCAGCCGTACCGACGACAGGGTTTCCTTGAGCACAGATACGCAGTATTTT
>TRBV11-2|TRBJ2-7|TRBD2|.
CASSLDGLAGGVDEQYF
TGTGCCAGCAGCTTAGATGGACTAGCGGGAGGAGTGGACGAGCAGTACTTC
>TRBV6-1|TRBJ2-3|TRBD2|many
CASSQLAGTYGGADTQYF
TGTGCCAGCAGCCAACTAGCGGGGACCTATGGGGGGGCAGATACGCAGTATTTT
>TRBV29-1|TRBJ1-5|.|.
CSVATGYSNQPQHF
TGCAGCGTGGCTACAGGGTATAGCAATCAGCCCCAGCATTTT
>TRBV5-1|TRBJ1-1|.|many
CASNNAAGMGMNTEAFF
TGCGCCAGCAACAATGCGGCAGGGATGGGGATGAACACTGAAGCTTTCTTT
>TRBV4-3|TRBJ1-2|.|many
CASSQDARGNGYTF
TGCGCCAGCAGCCAAGACGCCCGTGGGAATGGCTACACCTTC
>TRBV14|TRBJ2-7|.|few
CASSPPAIGENYEQYF
TGTGCCAGCAGCCCCCCCGCTATTGGAGAAAACTACGAGCAGTACTTC
>TRBV7-6|TRBJ2-7|.|few
CASSLTRDSSSYEQYF
TGTGCCAGCAGCCTTACTCGGGACTCGAGCTCCTACGAGCAGTACTTC
>TRBV29-1|TRBJ2-1|TRBD2|few
CSVYNSGASYNEQFF
TGCAGCGTTTACAATAGCGGGGCATCCTACAATGAGCAGTTCTTC
>TRBV6-2/TRBV6-3|TRBJ2-7|.|.
CASSYLGQIFYEQYF
TGTGCCAGCAGTTACCTCGGACAGATATTTTACGAGCAGTACTTC
>TRBV4-2|TRBJ1-1|.|few
CASSQGEEGTEAFF
TGTGCCAGCAGCCAAGGTGAGGAGGGGACTGAAGCTTTCTTT
>TRBV20-1|TRBJ1-1|.|.
CSARDPVSTEAFF
TGCAGTGCTAGAGATCCTGTTTCCACTGAAGCTTTCTTT
>TRBV29-1|TRBJ2-1|TRBD2|few
CSVEKNLAGGSEQFF
TGCAGCGTTGAAAAAAATCTAGCGGGAGGAAGTGAGCAGTTCTTC
>TRBV29-1|TRBJ2-7|.|few
CSVLATRRSYEQYF
TGCAGCGTTCTTGCGACCCGGAGGTCCTACGAGCAGTACTTC
>TRBV20-1|TRBJ2-5|TRBD2|few
CSARRGLAGAETQYF
TGCAGTGCTCGGAGGGGACTAGCGGGAGCGGAGACCCAGTACTTC
>TRBV15|TRBJ2-7|.|many
CATSRDQHGGYEQYF
TGTGCCACCAGCAGAGATCAGCACGGGGGCTACGAGCAGTACTTC
>TRBV20-1|TRBJ1-1|.|few
CSAGGGSELYTEAFF
TGCAGTGCTGGCGGGGGTTCGGAGTTGTACACTGAAGCTTTCTTT
>TRBV6-2/TRBV6-3|TRBJ1-2|.|few
CASRQTGRVDGYTF
TGTGCCAGCAGGCAAACAGGGAGAGTGGATGGCTACACCTTC
>TRBV20-1|TRBJ1-1|TRBD1|.
CSASELQGPSRVGAFF
TGCAGTGCTAGTGAACTACAGGGGCCTTCTCGAGTTGGAGCTTTCTTT
>TRBV20-1|TRBJ2-1|TRBD1|few
CSASPGTGNNEQFF
TGCAGTGCTTCCCCCGGGACAGGGAACAATGAGCAGTTCTTC
>TRBV11-2|TRBJ2-1|.|few
CASSSNLNEQFF
TGTGCCAGCAGTTCAAACCTCAATGAGCAGTTCTTC
>TRBV28|TRBJ2-7|TRBD1|few
CASSFRDRSSF
TGTGCCAGCAGTTTCCGGGACAGGTCATCGTTC
>TRBV12-3/TRBV12-4|TRBJ2-2|.|.
CATKWGENTGELFF
TGTGCCACGAAATGGGGTGAGAACACCGGGGAGCTGTTTTTT
>TRBV20-1|TRBJ2-3|.|.
CSARTQSDTQYF
TGCAGTGCTAGAACTCAGTCAGATACGCAGTATTTT
>TRBV10-3|TRBJ1-5|TRBD1|.
CAISTTGQGNQPQHF
TGTGCCATCAGTACAACGGGACAGGGGAATCAGCCCCAGCATTTT
>TRBV18|TRBJ2-1|.|many
CASSPAGSSYNEQFF
TGTGCCAGCTCACCGGCCGGGAGCTCCTACAATGAGCAGTTCTTC
>TRBV20-1|TRBJ2-1|TRBD2|few
CSARDFGVTSGNSLEQFF
TGCAGTGCTAGAGATTTCGGGGTAACTAGCGGGAACTCGCTTGAGCAGTTCTTC
>TRBV9|TRBJ2-7|TRBD2|few
CASSVSSGAYEQYF
TGTGCCAGCAGCGTATCCAGCGGGGCCTACGAGCAGTACTTC
>TRBV12-3/TRBV12-4|TRBJ2-7|.|many
CASSSRIEQYF
TGTGCCAGCAGTTCCCGGATCGAGCAGTACTTC
>TRBV7-2|TRBJ2-7|.|many
CASSRSLGYEQYF
TGTGCCAGCAGCCGAAGCCTAGGTTACGAGCAGTACTTC
>TRBV28|TRBJ2-7|.|many
CASSFGSYEQYF
TGTGCCAGCTCTTTTGGCTCCTACGAGCAGTACTTC
>TRBV24-1|TRBJ2-3|TRBD2|.
CATSDSTSGAPDTQYF
TGTGCCACCAGTGATTCTACTAGCGGGGCGCCGGATACGCAGTATTTT
>TRBV20-1|TRBJ2-7|.|many
CSARGVGSGYEQYF
TGCAGTGCTAGAGGGGTCGGTAGCGGCTACGAGCAGTACTTC
>TRBV6-1|TRBJ2-1|.|few
CASSEYNNAYNEQFF
TGTGCCAGCAGTGAATACAACAATGCATACAATGAGCAGTTCTTC
>TRBV29-1|TRBJ2-7|.|.
CSVELGWEQYF
TGCAGCGTTGAATTGGGGTGGGAGCAGTACTTC
>TRBV7-2|TRBJ2-7|.|.
CASSLGLVYEQYF
TGTGCCAGCAGCTTAGGCCTAGTCTACGAGCAGTACTTC
>TRBV5-1|TRBJ1-1|.|few
CASAESNTEAFF
TGCGCCAGCGCGGAGAGTAACACTGAAGCTTTCTTT
>TRBV9|TRBJ1-6|.|few
CASSGGARDNSPLHF
TGTGCCAGCAGCGGGGGGGCGCGGGATAATTCACCCCTCCACTTT
>TRBV5-1|TRBJ1-1|TRBD1|few
CASSGTGYDEAFF
TGCGCCAGCAGCGGGACAGGGTATGATGAAGCTTTCTTT
>TRBV7-2|TRBJ2-2|.|once
CASSLAGPRTGELFF
TGTGCCAGCAGCTTGGCCGGGCCACGCACCGGGGAGCTGTTTTTT
>TRBV4-1|TRBJ1-2|TRBD1|many
CASSQSEWTGDYTF
TGCGCCAGCAGCCAATCAGAGTGGACAGGCGACTACACCTTC